Each of the 22 T cell receptor beta chains below was sequenced from the same sample in a study of blood T cell repertoires in COVID-19. Sequencing used immunoSEQ multiplex PCR; TCRdb keeps in-frame clones, though not all of them. The repertoire consists of fewer than 300,000 clones, with 85% occurring once and the leading ten covering about an eighth. Sequenced: peripheral blood. These receptors all come from a human donor in a cohort sampled during active COVID-19.

This clone was seen repeatedly, ten times or more. The chain joins TRBV2 to TRBJ2-1, with 9 positions matching TRBD1. The germline CDR1 and CDR2 sequences are SNHLY and FYNNEI. There are 13 residues in the CDR3. V shed 7 bases and J 6 bases; nucleotides not matched to a gene: 4. CDR3 in DNA: TGTGCCAGCAACGGACAGGGGATCAATGAGCAGTTCTTC. Translating gives CASNGQGINEQFF.

V is TRBV27 and J is TRBJ2-1, with 8 positions matching TRBD2. Germline V gives CDR1 MNHEY, CDR2 SMNVEV (reference sequence). This CDR3 contains 16 residues. The V gene end was trimmed by 3 bases and the J gene end by 3 bases; junction bases not matched to a gene: 7. CDR3 region: CASSFPPGGNYNEQFF. The CDR3 DNA sequence: TGTGCCAGCAGTTTTCCGCCGGGAGGGAACTACAATGAGCAGTTCTTC.

In DNA, the CDR3 is TGTGCCAGCAGTGCTGCTAACTATGGCTACACCTTC. Translated, it gives CASSAANYGYTF. The chain joins TRBV2 to TRBJ1-2; unclear D gene. The V end lost 4 bases, the J end lost 0 bases, and 3 bases lay between the germline ends. Germline V gene lookup returns CDR1 SNHLY and CDR2 FYNNEI. The CDR3 contains 12 residues.

The chain carries TRBV6-5 and TRBJ2-2, with D maybe TRBD1 (6 bases). CDR1 MNHEY and CDR2 SVGAGI come from the germline V gene. This CDR3 contains 14 residues. Trimming shortened V by 6 bases and J by 2 bases, and 10 bases separated the two germline ends. This CDR3 is CASRDSPNTGELFF. The CDR3 DNA is TGTGCCAGCAGGGACAGTCCTAACACCGGGGAGCTGTTTTTT.

V gene TRBV2 combines with J gene TRBJ2-1, with D unresolved. V shed 4 bases and J shed 8 bases, with 6 bases lying between them. This CDR3 comprises 11 residues. Per germline, CDR1 SNHLY and CDR2 FYNNEI. The CDR3 DNA is TGTGCCAGCAGTGCTCTAGATGAGCAGTTCTTC. Protein product: CASSALDEQFF.

The rearrangement links TRBV6-2 or TRBV6-3 to TRBJ2-1; 11 bases are shared with TRBD2. The CDR3 spans 15 residues. V dropped 6 bases and J dropped 7; count of bases not matched to a gene: 8. Looked up from germline, CDR1 is MNHEY and CDR2 is SVGEGT. CDR3 nucleotides: TGTGCCAGCAGCGGGGGACTAGCGGACCTAAATGAGCAGTTCTTC. It is translated as CASSGGLADLNEQFF.

This sequence joins TRBV7-3 and TRBJ1-1; D is uncertain. The CDR3 runs 14 residues. V was shortened by 1 base and J by 5 bases, with 11 bases between the two germline ends. Germline V gene sequence: CDR1 SGHTA, CDR2 FQGTGA. This chain's CDR3 is CASSLSAVGTEAFF. The CDR3 nucleotides read TGTGCCAGCAGCTTAAGTGCGGTCGGGACTGAAGCTTTCTTT.

This clone was seen once. The chain recombines TRBV3-1 (or the pseudogene TRBV3-2) with TRBJ2-3; the D gene is possibly TRBD1 (5 bases). Germline V CDR1 and CDR2: LGHDT, YNNKEL (reference sequence). This CDR3 has 19 amino acids. V was pared by 2 bases and J by 3 bases, with 24 bases between. CDR3: CASSQSSQGILLLTDTQYF. The DNA for the CDR3 is TGTGCCAGCAGCCAATCCTCCCAGGGAATTCTCCTATTGACAGATACGCAGTATTTT.

The chain employs TRBV18 and TRBJ1-2; no firm D call. The CDR3 is 12 amino acids. Looked up from germline, CDR1 is KGHSH and CDR2 is LQKENI. Trimming cost V 3 bases and J 4 bases, with 6 bases left between them. The chain's CDR3 is CASSPGRYGYTF. CDR3 DNA sequence: TGTGCCAGCTCACCGGGCCGCTATGGCTACACCTTC.

The CDR3, as DNA: TGTGCCAGCAGCCAGGAGGGGACAGGGGGCACCGGGGAGCTGTTTTTT. It encodes CASSQEGTGGTGELFF. The gene calls are TRBV3-1 (or the pseudogene TRBV3-2) and TRBJ2-2; 11 bases align to TRBD1. Trimming took 3 bases from V and 4 from J; bases not matched to a gene: 4. The V gene's germline CDR1 is LGHDT and CDR2 YNNKEL (reference sequence). The CDR3 has 16 residues.

The V call is TRBV28, the J call TRBJ1-1, with 8 bases identical to TRBD1. This CDR3 contains 20 residues. The V gene's germline CDR1 is MDHEN and CDR2 SYDVKM. V lost 5 bases and J lost 2; bases outside the gene matches: 22. The CDR3 coding sequence is TGTGCCAGCAGTCTACCACCCGTGGACAGGGCCCGCCAAATTAACACTGAAGCTTTCTTT. It encodes CASSLPPVDRARQINTEAFF.

The chain carries TRBV5-5 and TRBJ2-3; TRBD2 matches at 8 bases. The V segment lost 4 bases and the J segment 2 bases; nucleotides outside the gene matches: 6. Germline V lookup: CDR1 SGHKS, CDR2 YYEKEE (reference sequence). This CDR3 contains 15 residues. CDR3 sequence: CASSVRLASTDTQYF. CDR3 coding DNA: TGTGCCAGCAGCGTTCGACTAGCGTCCACAGATACGCAGTATTTT.

This clone is a singleton in its sample. This chain connects TRBV19 to TRBJ2-7; 7 bases agree with TRBD1. V was pared by 4 bases and J by 4 bases, with 1 base of the junction left unmatched. Germline-derived CDR1 and CDR2 are LNHDA and SQIVND (reference sequence). The CDR3 runs to 12 residues. The CDR3 is CASSKGQYEQYF. As DNA, the CDR3 is TGTGCCAGTAGTAAGGGACAGTACGAGCAGTACTTC.

This chain connects TRBV4-3 to TRBJ2-7; perhaps TRBD2 as D (5 bases). Germline-derived CDR1 and CDR2 are LGHNA and YSLEER. The CDR3 is made up of 14 amino acids. V dropped 4 bases and J dropped 1 base, with 11 bases sitting between them. CDR3 loop: CASSLNSVSYEQYF. The CDR3 DNA follows: TGCGCCAGCAGCCTCAATAGCGTATCCTACGAGCAGTACTTC.

The chain has TRBV5-5 and TRBJ2-7; D possibly corresponds to TRBD2 (5 bases). Looked up from germline, CDR1 is SGHKS and CDR2 is YYEKEE (reference sequence). V lost 4 bases and J 3 bases, leaving 17 bases between the germline ends. This CDR3 is 15 amino acids long. This CDR3 is CASSEGPGSHYEQYF. The CDR3 DNA is TGTGCCAGCAGCGAGGGCCCGGGCAGTCACTACGAGCAGTACTTC.

V gene TRBV18 combines with J gene TRBJ1-4; perhaps TRBD1 as D (6 bases). This CDR3 comprises 16 residues. V was clipped by 3 bases and J by 3 bases, with 14 bases between them. CDR1 and CDR2 (germline): KGHSH, LQKENI. For the CDR3, the DNA is TGTGCCAGCTCACCGGACAGCATGAAGGCTAATGAAAAACTGTTTTTT. This gives the protein CASSPDSMKANEKLFF.

The chain couples TRBV5-4 to TRBJ2-5; D might be TRBD2 (5 bases). Trimming removed 4 bases from V and 2 bases from J, with 9 bases in between. The CDR3 runs 13 residues. The germline gives CDR1 SGHNT, CDR2 YYREEE (reference sequence). The CDR3 spells CASSPPGQETQYF. The CDR3 bases are TGTGCCAGCAGCCCCCCGGGGCAAGAGACCCAGTACTTC.

The V and J genes are TRBV19 and TRBJ1-3, with unresolved D. Germline CDR1 is LNHDA and CDR2 is SQIVND (reference sequence). The V and J ends lost 7 bases and 8 bases respectively, with 18 bases between them. This CDR3 region has 14 residues. The CDR3 sequence: CASKQSFSEDTIYF. The CDR3 region has the DNA TGTGCCAGTAAGCAGTCTTTCTCCGAGGACACCATATATTTT.

The rearrangement links TRBV20-1 to TRBJ2-3; the match to TRBD2 covers 11 bases. CDR1 is DFQATT, CDR2 SNEGSKA, per germline (reference sequence). V gave up 3 bases and J gave up 5 bases; unmatched junction bases: 7. The length of the CDR3 is 15 residues. In DNA form, the CDR3 reads TGCAGTGCTAGTTATAGCGGGAGGGGCAGAGATACGCAGTATTTT. This codes for CSASYSGRGRDTQYF.

The rearrangement joins TRBV10-2 to TRBJ2-2; tentative D call: TRBD1 (6 bases). Per the germline V gene, CDR1 is WSHSY and CDR2 is SAAADI. The V and J ends lost 3 bases and 10 bases respectively, with 12 bases between them. This CDR3 has 13 residues. The CDR3 coding sequence is TGCGCCAGCAGTGAACCAACAGGGCTGGAGCTGTTTTTT. It specifies CASSEPTGLELFF.

This clone was seen only once. The CDR3 DNA follows: TGCGCCAGCACCCCCGGGGGCGGGAGCGGGCATGAGCAGTTCTTC. It is translated as CASTPGGGSGHEQFF. The chain employs TRBV5-1 and TRBJ2-1; TRBD2 is a possible D gene (7 bases). In germline, CDR1 is SGHRS, CDR2 YFSETQ. The CDR3 consists of 15 residues. Deletions cut 6 bases from V and 8 bases from J, with 21 bases between.

The chain is built from TRBV6-2 or TRBV6-3 and TRBJ2-7, with D possibly TRBD2 on 7 matching bases. This CDR3 is built from 16 residues. Looked up from germline, CDR1 is MNHEY and CDR2 is SVGEGT. V lost 5 bases and J 8 bases, leaving 25 bases between the germline ends. The DNA for the CDR3 is TGTGCCAGCAGTCTCTCCGCGGGGGCACCGCTTAGTAAGCAGTACTTC. It encodes CASSLSAGAPLSKQYF.